The T cell receptor (beta chain) described here comes from a study of cytomegalovirus exposure and HLA in healthy donors. Study in general: The study placed about four fifths of its approximately 360 genotyped donors in the Caucasian-associated ancestry cluster.

The sample holds one count of this clone. Use of 60 Vbeta and 13 Jbeta primers characterized the PCR. The table came from immunoSEQ multiplex PCR; TCRdb's copy has only in-frame clones and leaves some out. The data contain roughly 290,000 clones, approximately 80% of them singletons. Sequenced material: PBMCs. The sequence came from a girl aged 2 to 10 in good health and CMV-seronegative.

The CDR3 DNA reads TGTGCCATCAGTGGGGGACTAGCGGAGACCCAGTACTTC. Amino acids: CAISGGLAETQYF. This sequence joins TRBV10-3 and TRBJ2-5; TRBD2 matches at 10 bases. Germline trimming cut 4 bases from V and 5 bases from J; bases unmatched to any gene: 1. Looked up from germline, CDR1 is ENHRY and CDR2 is SYGVKD. CDR3 length: 13 amino acids.